What follows are 28 T cell receptor beta chains derived from one specimen sequenced in a study of control samples from healthy donors and cancer patients. The table came from immunoSEQ multiplex PCR; TCRdb's copy has only in-frame clones and leaves some out. The sample yields about 70,000 clones, about 80% seen once. The sample taken for sequencing was blood. These receptors were obtained from a man aged 45 to 65 in good health.

The chain employs TRBV7-8 and TRBJ2-1; 11 bases map to TRBD2. Unmatched junction bases numbered 9, after V lost 8 bases and J lost 9 bases. From germline, CDR1 is SGHVS and CDR2 FQNEAQ. This CDR3 has 14 residues. The CDR3 sequence: CASGYSGRGLEQFF. The CDR3, as DNA: TGTGCCAGCGGATATAGCGGGAGGGGTCTTGAGCAGTTCTTC.

V usage is TRBV6-1 and J usage is TRBJ2-5; no reliable D call. Germline-derived CDR1 and CDR2 are MNHNS and SASEGT. Trimming took off 2 bases at V and 4 bases at J, with 11 bases between the two ends. The CDR3 consists of 14 residues. CDR3 loop: CASSEWGTIETQYF. The CDR3 DNA is TGTGCCAGCAGTGAATGGGGTACAATAGAGACCCAGTACTTC.

The chain has TRBV6-6 and TRBJ1-1; the match to TRBD1 covers 7 bases. The CDR3 consists of 15 residues. After removal of 6 bases from V and 4 bases from J, the junction contained 11 bases not matched to a gene. CDR1 MNHNY and CDR2 SVGAGI come from the germline V gene (reference sequence). CDR3 region: CASRKGPRGTTEAFF. DNA of the CDR3: TGTGCCAGCAGAAAAGGGCCCAGGGGGACCACTGAAGCTTTCTTT.

The CDR3 DNA sequence: TGTGCTAGTGGTTTGGGAACAGGGCTAAGGACTGAAGCTTTCTTT. It translates to CASGLGTGLRTEAFF. This sequence joins TRBV12-5 and TRBJ1-1, with D possibly matching TRBD1 (6 bases). CDR3 length: 15 residues. Germline loops: CDR1 LGHNT, CDR2 FRNRAP. V was shortened by 1 base and J by 5 bases, with 14 bases between the two germline ends. The full variable domain, completed using reference TRBV12-5 and TRBJ1-1, is DARVTQTPRHKVTEMGQEVTMRCQPILGHNTVFWYRQTMMQGLELLAYFRNRAPLDDSGMPKDRFSAEMPDATLATLKIQPSEPRDSAVYFCASGLGTGLRTEAFFGQGTRLTVV.

The chain links TRBV27 to TRBJ1-5; 7 positions match TRBD1. With 4 bases clipped from V and 6 bases from J, the junction kept 12 bases outside the gene matches. The CDR3 has 16 amino acids. The germline V gene encodes CDR1 MNHEY and CDR2 SMNVEV (reference sequence). In nucleotides, the CDR3 is TGTGCCAGCAGTTCCGAACCGACAGGGACCTGTCAGCCCCAGCATTTT. Amino acid sequence: CASSSEPTGTCQPQHF.

The gene calls are TRBV4-3 and TRBJ2-7; 10 positions agree with TRBD2. The ends lost 0 bases at V and 3 bases at J; junction bases unmatched: 11. The germline V gene encodes CDR1 LGHNA and CDR2 YSLEER. CDR3 size: 18 residues. The CDR3 nucleotides read TGCGCCAGCAGCCAAGAGGAGAGCGGGAGGGGCTTCTTCTACGAGCAGTACTTC. This gives the protein CASSQEESGRGFFYEQYF.

This clone appeared a few times. The gene calls are TRBV28 and TRBJ2-3; TRBD2 aligns across 10 bases. There are 15 residues in the CDR3. Germline CDR1 and CDR2: MDHEN and SYDVKM. Trimming took 6 bases from V and 3 from J; bases not matched to a gene: 6. The CDR3 DNA reads as TGTGCCAGCAGGGAAAGCGGGGGGGGGACAGATACGCAGTATTTT. Amino acid sequence: CASRESGGGTDTQYF.

V is TRBV6-1 and J is TRBJ1-2, with D possibly being TRBD1 (6 bases). The CDR3 spans 14 residues. Germline V gene sequence: CDR1 MNHNS, CDR2 SASEGT. The V end was cut by 3 bases, the J end by 5 bases, with 13 bases between. In nucleotides, the CDR3 is TGTGCCAGCAGTGAGGGGGGGGCCGGGTATGGCTACACCTTC. This codes for CASSEGGAGYGYTF.

This sequence joins TRBV30 and TRBJ2-3; the D is unclear. Germline V gene lookup returns CDR1 GTSNPN and CDR2 SVGIG (reference sequence). Trimming shortened V by 3 bases and J by 0 bases, and 4 bases separated the two germline ends. This CDR3 comprises 12 residues. Written as DNA, the CDR3 is TGTGCCTGGAGCGCTAGCACAGATACGCAGTATTTT. This translates into CAWSASTDTQYF.

This rearrangement joins TRBV30 to TRBJ1-4; D gene ambiguous. V was clipped by 0 bases and J by 2 bases, with 7 bases between them. CDR1 is GTSNPN and CDR2 is SVGIG in the germline V gene (reference sequence). CDR3 size: 14 residues. The DNA for the CDR3 is TGTGCCTGGAGTGTAGGGCAGACTAATGAAAAACTGTTTTTT. This encodes CAWSVGQTNEKLFF.

The chain uses TRBV30 and TRBJ2-1; D may match TRBD1 or TRBD2 (5 bases each). The CDR3 consists of 14 residues. Trimming cost V 4 bases and J 9 bases, with 19 bases left between them. Germline-derived CDR1 and CDR2 are GTSNPN and SVGIG (reference sequence). CDR3 nucleotide sequence: TGTGCCTGGAAAAAGGGACCAAGCTCAGGTGAGCAGTTCTTC. This encodes CAWKKGPSSGEQFF.

The chain couples TRBV25-1 to TRBJ1-2; D ambiguous. There are 12 residues in the CDR3. Between the trimmed V and J ends, which lost 5 bases and 4 bases, there was a span of 8 bases. The germline gives CDR1 MGHDK, CDR2 SYGVNS. The CDR3 DNA follows: TGTGCCAGCAGTATGGTTAGCTATGGCTACACCTTC. This gives the protein CASSMVSYGYTF.

The chain carries TRBV11-3 and TRBJ2-1; TRBD1 might be the D (5 bases). CDR3 length: 15 residues. Trimming took 6 bases from V and 9 from J, leaving 21 bases between them. Germline V lookup: CDR1 SGHNT, CDR2 YENEEA. The CDR3 spells CASSLGVQVVFEQFF. The CDR3 DNA reads as TGTGCCAGCAGTCTAGGGGTACAGGTTGTTTTTGAGCAGTTCTTC.

The chain has TRBV28 and TRBJ1-3; D is undetermined. The CDR3 runs 12 residues. The ends were cut back, 9 bases at V and 8 bases at J, with 14 bases in the middle. Per the germline V gene, CDR1 is MDHEN and CDR2 is SYDVKM. CDR3 sequence reads: CASTWSRDTIYF. The CDR3, as DNA: TGTGCCAGTACATGGAGTAGAGACACCATATATTTT.

The V and J genes are TRBV2 and TRBJ1-3; the D gene is possibly TRBD1 (5 bases). CDR1 is SNHLY and CDR2 is FYNNEI in the germline V gene. The CDR3 has 14 amino acids. The V gene lost 6 bases and the J gene lost 8 bases, with 17 bases spanning the gap. The CDR3 protein is CASSRGGRADTIYF. CDR3 coding DNA: TGTGCCAGCAGCCGTGGAGGCAGGGCGGACACCATATATTTT.

There are a few counts of this clone. The chain uses TRBV9 and TRBJ2-2; D remains unclear. The germline V and J ends were trimmed by 0 bases and 0 bases, with 6 bases remaining between them. The CDR3 spans 15 residues. The germline CDR1 and CDR2 sequences are SGDLS and YYNGEE. Written as DNA, the CDR3 is TGTGCCAGCAGCGTAGACATTCCGAACACCGGGGAGCTGTTTTTT. It codes for CASSVDIPNTGELFF.

The chain joins TRBV4-1 to TRBJ2-1; tentatively, D is TRBD2 (5 bases). This CDR3 is 17 amino acids long. Trimming removed 2 bases from V and 5 bases from J, with 19 bases in between. Germline V gene data show CDR1 as MGHRA and CDR2 as YSYEKL. The CDR3 sequence: CASSQLRPLRGHNEQFF. CDR3 nucleotides: TGCGCCAGCAGCCAACTAAGACCCTTACGAGGGCACAATGAGCAGTTCTTC.

This chain links TRBV5-1 with TRBJ2-2; 9 positions agree with TRBD1. There are 16 residues in the CDR3. J was trimmed by 6 bases and V by 0 bases; bases with no gene match: 6. The V gene's germline CDR1 is SGHRS and CDR2 YFSETQ. The DNA for the CDR3 is TGCGCCAGCAGCTTGGCCTTACAGGGGGCGGCCGGGGAGCTGTTTTTT. Translating it yields CASSLALQGAAGELFF.

A single count supports this clone. The V gene is TRBV10-3, the J gene TRBJ2-7; tentatively, D is TRBD2 (7 bases). The CDR3 extends over 18 amino acids. Germline V gene data show CDR1 as ENHRY and CDR2 as SYGVKD. Trimming shortened V by 0 bases and J by 6 bases, and 24 bases separated the two germline ends. The CDR3 loop reads CAISESGMIRIGGREQYF. The CDR3 DNA reads as TGTGCCATCAGTGAGTCGGGTATGATACGTATCGGGGGGCGCGAGCAGTACTTC.

The V and J genes are TRBV7-2 and TRBJ1-2; D might be TRBD1 (6 bases). Trimming removed 1 base from V and 1 base from J, with 10 bases in between. The length of the CDR3 is 15 residues. The germline gives CDR1 SGHTA, CDR2 FQGNSA. The CDR3 is CASSLVRGLNYGYTF. CDR3 DNA: TGTGCCAGCAGCTTAGTCAGGGGCCTTAACTATGGCTACACCTTC. The variable domain in full, completed from reference TRBV7-2 and TRBJ1-2, reads GAGVSQSPSNKVTEKGKDVELRCDPISGHTALYWYRQSLGQGLEFLIYFQGNSAPDKSGLPSDRFSAERTGGSVSTLTIQRTQQEDSAVYLCASSLVRGLNYGYTFGSGTRLTVV.

J is TRBJ1-3 and V is TRBV10-3; D call uncertain. Germline CDR1 is ENHRY and CDR2 is SYGVKD. The CDR3 totals 15 residues. The V and J ends lost 3 bases and 2 bases respectively, with 11 bases between them. The CDR3 bases are TGTGCCATCAGTGATTTCTCGGGGACTGGAAACACCATATATTTT. Translation: CAISDFSGTGNTIYF.

The rearrangement uses TRBV14 and TRBJ2-5; TRBD2 matches at 13 bases. The trim removed 4 bases at V and 5 bases at J, leaving 10 bases unmatched. This CDR3 spans 17 amino acids. Germline CDR1 is SGHDN and CDR2 is FVKESK. CDR3 sequence (DNA): TGTGCCAGCAGCCCCCCGGGACTAGCGGGACCCGAGGAGACCCAGTACTTC. Its translation: CASSPPGLAGPEETQYF.

The chain employs TRBV24-1 and TRBJ2-3; D is possibly TRBD1 or TRBD2 (5 bases each). Germline lookup yields CDR1 KGHDR and CDR2 SFDVKD. Trimming left V 0 bases short and J 6 bases short, with 12 bases between. This CDR3 has 15 residues. CDR3: CATSDLRVGEDTQYF. In nucleotides, the CDR3 is TGTGCCACCAGTGATTTGCGCGTGGGGGAGGATACGCAGTATTTT.

This clone was found a few times. The V gene is TRBV6-2 or TRBV6-3, the J gene TRBJ2-5; 8 bases fit TRBD1. Germline CDR1 is MNHEY and CDR2 is SVGEGT. The CDR3 is 15 amino acids. The ends lost 4 bases at V and 3 bases at J; junction bases unmatched: 7. CDR3 sequence reads: CASSSPTGGKETQYF. The CDR3 DNA sequence: TGTGCCAGCAGTTCCCCAACAGGGGGAAAAGAGACCCAGTACTTC.

This rearrangement joins TRBV9 to TRBJ2-2; 10 positions match TRBD2. J was trimmed by 5 bases and V by 2 bases; bases with no gene match: 9. In germline, CDR1 is SGDLS, CDR2 YYNGEE. The length of the CDR3 is 17 residues. This CDR3 is CASSVVSGRAGTGELFF. CDR3 nucleotide sequence: TGTGCCAGCAGCGTTGTGAGCGGGAGGGCCGGGACCGGGGAGCTGTTTTTT.

The chain couples TRBV7-6 to TRBJ2-3, with a possible D match to TRBD1 (5 bases). The CDR3 sequence is 15 residues long. CDR1 SGHVS and CDR2 FNYEAQ come from the germline V gene. Trimming took off 1 base at V and 0 bases at J, with 8 bases between the two ends. For the CDR3, the DNA is TGTGCCAGCAGCTTAGATCAGGGTAGCACAGATACGCAGTATTTT. It specifies CASSLDQGSTDTQYF.

J is TRBJ1-1 and V is TRBV12-3 or TRBV12-4, with a weak D call TRBD1 (5 bases). This CDR3 is built from 12 residues. V was clipped by 6 bases and J by 10 bases, with 15 bases between them. Written as DNA, the CDR3 is TGTGCCAGCAGGGGGGAGGGCTCTAGAGCTTTCTTT. It codes for CASRGEGSRAFF.

The chain carries TRBV13 and TRBJ2-1, with D perhaps given as TRBD1 or TRBD2 (5 bases each). Deletions cut 10 bases from V and 9 bases from J, with 16 bases between. The CDR3 length is 12 residues. CDR1 and CDR2 from the germline V gene are PRHDT and FYEKMQ (reference sequence). The CDR3 reads CATRGRGVEQFF. DNA for the CDR3: TGTGCCACCAGAGGAAGAGGGGTTGAGCAGTTCTTC. Together with reference TRBV13 and TRBJ2-1, the CDR3 gives the full variable domain: AAGVIQSPRHLIKEKRETATLKCYPIPRHDTVYWYQQGPGQDPQFLISFYEKMQSDKGSIPDRFSAQQFSDYHSELNMSSLELGDSALYFCATRGRGVEQFFGPGTRLTVL.